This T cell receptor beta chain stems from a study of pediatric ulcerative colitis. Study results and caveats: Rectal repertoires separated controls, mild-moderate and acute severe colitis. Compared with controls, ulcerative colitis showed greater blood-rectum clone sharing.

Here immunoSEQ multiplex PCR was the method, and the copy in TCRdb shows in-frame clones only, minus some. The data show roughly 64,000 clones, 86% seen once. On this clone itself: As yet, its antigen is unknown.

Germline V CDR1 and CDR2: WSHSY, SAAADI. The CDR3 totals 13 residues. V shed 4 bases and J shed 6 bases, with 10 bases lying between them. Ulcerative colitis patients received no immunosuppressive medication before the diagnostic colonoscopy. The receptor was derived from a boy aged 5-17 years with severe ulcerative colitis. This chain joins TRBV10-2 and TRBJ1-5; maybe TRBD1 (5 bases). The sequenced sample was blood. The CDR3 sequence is CASSAEGTQPQHF. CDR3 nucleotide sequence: TGCGCCAGCAGTGCGGAGGGGACTCAGCCCCAGCATTTT.